Listed here are 3 T cell receptor beta chains from one sample, sequenced in a study of Ad26.COV2.S vaccination and SARS-CoV-2 variants. Treatment indicated: approximately 18 received Ad26.COV2.S at low or high dose, single or two shots; 5 received placebo; per-sample allocation not given. Samples came from day 63 after the first vaccine or placebo injection. Sequenced by immunoSEQ multiplex PCR; TCRdb stores in-frame clones only, minus some. Of 400,000 to 450,000 clones detected, about nine tenths appear once; the ten largest clones hold roughly 4%. Material: peripheral blood, obtained in a trial of Ad26.COV2.S vaccine versus placebo. Source of these receptors: a person aged 18-60 years who received the Ad26.COV2.S COVID-19 vaccine or a placebo.

The chain links TRBV2 to TRBJ2-5; 7 bases are shared with TRBD1. This CDR3 has 13 residues. In germline, CDR1 is SNHLY, CDR2 FYNNEI. With 7 bases clipped from V and 7 bases from J, the junction kept 9 bases outside the gene matches. The CDR3 region is CASIRQGIGTQYF. For the CDR3, the DNA is TGTGCCAGCATTAGACAGGGAATCGGGACCCAGTACTTC.

The chain employs TRBV29-1 and TRBJ2-3; 8 bases are shared with TRBD1. Germline values: CDR1 SQVTM, CDR2 ANQGSEA. The CDR3 sequence is 15 residues long. V lost 7 bases, J lost 1 base, and 10 bases stayed unmatched. CDR3 sequence (DNA): TGCAGCGCCACCCGGGACAGGCAAGGCACAGATACGCAGTATTTT. Translated, it gives CSATRDRQGTDTQYF.

A remark on this clone: A read error may account for a junction end that differs from germline. The chain recombines TRBV5-1 with TRBJ1-2; perhaps TRBD1 as D (6 bases). From germline, CDR1 is SGHRS and CDR2 YFSETQ. The CDR3 covers 11 residues. CDR3 loop: CASSLDHRVSF. Here the CDR3 DNA reads TGCGCCAGCAGCTTGGACCACAGGGTCTCCTTC.